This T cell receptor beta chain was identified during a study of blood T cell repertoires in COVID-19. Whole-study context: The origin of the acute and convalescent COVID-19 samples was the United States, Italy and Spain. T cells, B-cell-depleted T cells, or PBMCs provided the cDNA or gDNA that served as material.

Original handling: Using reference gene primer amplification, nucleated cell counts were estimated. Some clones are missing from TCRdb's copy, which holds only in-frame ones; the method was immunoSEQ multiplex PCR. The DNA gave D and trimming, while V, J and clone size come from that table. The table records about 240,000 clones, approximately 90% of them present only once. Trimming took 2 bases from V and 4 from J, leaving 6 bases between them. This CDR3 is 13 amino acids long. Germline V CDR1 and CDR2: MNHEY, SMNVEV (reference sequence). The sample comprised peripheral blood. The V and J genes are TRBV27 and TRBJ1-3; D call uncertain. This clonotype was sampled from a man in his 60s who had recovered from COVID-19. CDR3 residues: CASSLGAGNTIYF. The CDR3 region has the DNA TGTGCCAGCAGTTTAGGAGCAGGAAACACCATATATTTT.